This TCR beta chain was obtained from a study of cytomegalovirus exposure and HLA in healthy donors (dated 2017 in TCRdb). As for the study more broadly: An earlier analysis of roughly 500 of the donors reported roughly 270 Gb of sequence data and some 100 million unique TCR beta sequences from about 200 million T cells. An earlier analysis of 587 of the donors applied high-throughput TCR beta sequencing to assess whether each TCR beta V gene segment acted as functional or pseudogenic. The study profiled the T cell repertoires of 500 to 800 subjects by immunosequencing and related them to cytomegalovirus serostatus. Among several hundred genotyped donors of the cohort, an average of around 220,000 unique TCR beta nucleotide sequences was sequenced per donor, of which about 18% were non-productive. To predict cytomegalovirus infection status, the study brought together high-throughput TCR immunosequencing, statistical association of individual TCRs with disease status, and machine learning. Donor age, sex, ethnicity and CMV serostatus were compiled together with the repertoire data. Class I and class II HLA loci were covered by the typing at four-digit resolution. Every repertoire in the discovery cohort had been generated on one and the same sequencing platform. The study aimed to test whether cataloging public T cell receptors could reveal signatures of past pathogen exposure. A later genetic analysis took genome-wide SNP genotypes for about three fifths of the roughly 670 donors and used that subset as a discovery cohort. Rather than drawing on any new phenotypic data, the later analysis identified candidate immune exposures from TCR beta sequences and the way those sequences occurred across donors. A handful of DR-DQ haplotypes were handled as single units for association and clustering because linkage in the cohort was strong. Typing coverage varied by locus: roughly 620-640 donors for A, B, C, DRB1 and DQB1; approximately 500 for DQA1; 600 to 610 for DPA1; some 470 for DPB1. In addition to the first cohort of 666 subjects, a separate validation cohort of 120 different subjects was used. Of the 300 to 450 genotyped donors, 70% to 90% were placed in the genetic ancestry cluster associated with self-reported Caucasian donors. In a later analysis, previously published TCR beta repertoires from 666 donors were re-analyzed and high-resolution HLA genotyping was added so that TCR occurrence patterns could be studied. About 330 gigabases of sequencing data and 70 million to 95 million unique TCR sequences made up an early release that covered 640 HLA-typed donors. The research as a whole found: It was suggested by the authors that the approach could potentially be generalized to other disease states and immunological phenotypes. Several of the top co-occurrence clusters appeared to be linked to parvovirus B19, influenza, CMV and Epstein-Barr virus, according to a later analysis. In a later analysis, HLA-associated TCR beta chains were found to be more clonally expanded and to have lower generation probabilities than equally common non-associated chains. The sequencing pipeline was judged likely to have produced a cluster of highly shared sequence variants as a technical artifact. According to a later analysis, most CMV-associated TCR beta chains appeared to be HLA-restricted, and the HLA associations seemed to be driven largely by CMV exposure. Because some donors lacked HLA typing at each locus, the association tests relied only on the typed subset. The study listed 164 TCR beta chains as associated with cytomegalovirus. The classifier was reported to diagnose cytomegalovirus status with high specificity and sensitivity in both the original and validation cohorts. A later analysis found that TCR association rates varied across HLA loci, with DRB1 alleles showing the most associated TCRs and HLA-C alleles the fewest. While some public TCRs were present in many individuals, most TCR sequences turned up only very rarely across donors. A few of the identified cytomegalovirus-associated TCR beta chains were confirmed in vitro to be specific for cytomegalovirus antigens. Linkage disequilibrium might explain the correlated functional status among segregating V segments, but an unknown experimental factor could not be excluded. Assigning TCR associations to individual alleles was difficult when HLA alleles, especially DR and DQ, strongly co-occurred. Some IMGT-functional V segments, including TRBV6-2 and TRBV6-3, could not be told apart with the 87-base-pair reads, so those segments were excluded. A further reported finding was that TCR beta sequences accurately predicted the HLA-A and HLA-B alleles for most subjects in the first cohort. The earlier analysis of around 600 of the donors excluded over 15 rarely observed V segments, including chromosome 9 orphons, because counts were too low. The cohort was sequenced for TCR beta chains only, and without alpha or paired-chain data the features that could be detected were limited. An earlier analysis of 450 to 750 of the donors showed that most TCR beta V segments appeared in productive rearrangements either about 90% or about 30% of the time, which broadly matched IMGT annotations. For the cohort, immune exposure information was limited to CMV serostatus. V-gene and J-gene trimming of TCR beta chains was associated with a missense DCLRE1C variant in a later genetic analysis, and the association was replicated in an independent cohort. In a later genetic analysis, fewer N-insertions in productive TCRs were reported among donors in an Asian-associated ancestry cluster than the roughly 700-donor mean. Roughly uniform sequencing depth across donors was assumed in presence/absence analyses, although this assumption may not hold. A later analysis associated 15,000 to 20,000 TCR beta sequences with specific HLA alleles at a false discovery rate of 0.05.

The receptor library was made with the immunoSEQ multiplex PCR assay. A mixture of 60 forward primers for TCR Vbeta segments and 13 reverse primers for TCR Jbeta segments was used in the multiplex PCR. The CDR3 region of rearranged TCR beta genes was amplified from genomic DNA by a multiplex PCR assay. Amplified TCR beta libraries were sequenced as 87-base-pair reads on the Illumina HiSeq System. On the study's bioinformatics: Across the 500 to 850 repertoires, a later analysis counted tens of millions of unique TCR beta chains, roughly 11 million of which were shared by at least two donors. Raw reads were error-corrected and collapsed into unique sequences with a nearest-neighbor algorithm that merged closely related sequences to remove PCR and sequencing errors. V, D and J gene segments were assigned by aligning CDR3 sequences to IMGT reference sequences. For a sequence to be retained, a match of at least six nucleotides to both a V gene segment and a J gene segment was required. Rearrangements were classified as productive when the CDR3 lacked stop codons and remained in frame with V and J, and all other rearrangements were classified as non-productive. Following IMGT convention, CDR3 was defined as the stretch from the second conserved V-encoded cysteine to the conserved J-encoded phenylalanine. In an earlier analysis of around 540 of the donors, sequences lacking an unambiguous match to a single V gene segment were excluded. An earlier analysis of a few hundred of the donors called V segments functional above 56.7% productive rearrangements and segregating when the between-donor standard deviation exceeded 5%. A statistical classification framework was developed to diagnose cytomegalovirus status using the catalog of TCR beta chain sequences. In a later analysis, V and J genes were assigned by comparing TCR nucleotide sequences against IMGT/GENE-DB human TR gene sequences. In a later analysis, CDR3 sequences and most-parsimonious VDJ recombination scenarios were assigned using the TCRdist pipeline. A later analysis defined each TCR beta chain by its CDR3 amino acid sequence plus V-gene family, and excluded reads lacking a unique V-gene family. To address suspected cross-contamination and a sequencing artifact, a later analysis removed roughly 640 highly shared, low-generation-probability nucleotide sequences. In a later analysis, a clonal expansion index was calculated for each public chain from normalized within-repertoire ranks of inferred template counts. Generation probabilities in a later analysis came from a VDJ recombination model fitted to out-of-frame rearrangements, and those results were checked against IGoR. In a later analysis, TCR-TCR, TCR-HLA and TCR-CMV co-occurrence was scored with hypergeometric tests, and a repertoire-size bias correction was applied to TCR pairs. In a later analysis, false discovery rates were estimated by permuting HLA or CMV assignments 20 times. In a later analysis, co-occurring TCRs were grouped with DBSCAN, and TCRdist sequence similarity was added when clustering was performed within HLA-allele-positive subsets. Repertoires with fewer than 30,000 or more than 120,000 public chains were left out of co-occurrence clustering, as were a handful of repertoires with anomalous nucleotide sharing. TCRdb retrieved this table from immuneACCESS and kept in-frame rearrangements only. Not all clones are present; in checked studies, unresolved V genes account for under half, and no reason is known for the remainder. That table furnishes V, J and clone size, whereas the DNA furnished D and trimming. The sample records over 150,000 clones, about four fifths of which are singletons. The ten largest clones capture around 4.9% of the sample.

A remark on this clone: Its target antigen remains unknown. No quality values exist for individual bases; no much larger clone is one base distant.

In total, 630 or so healthy bone marrow donors made up the cohort. Cohort members were all nominally healthy when sampled, although unrecorded immune exposures were likely present. The donor tested CMV seronegative and was one of the 352 seronegative cohort members. A peripheral blood sample was provided by each donor, and peripheral blood mononuclear cells were used for TCR beta sequencing. Genomic DNA extraction from the blood cell samples was performed with the Qiagen DNeasy Blood Extraction Kit. The germline V gene supplies CDR1 SNHLY and CDR2 FYNNEI. Trimming takes 7 bases off V and 0 bases off J; junction bases not matched to a gene: 14. There are 19 amino acids in the CDR3, from cysteine to phenylalanine inclusive. Only the CDR3 part of the read is kept: 57 bases, read in frame from the first base.

The sequenced sample was PBMCs. The chain is assembled from TRBV2 and TRBJ2-6, and 8 junction bases match TRBD1. This clonotype originated in a man between 18 and 29 years old in good health and CMV-seronegative. DNA sequence: TGTGCCAGCAAACGGACTGGGGGACAGGCCACCTCTGGGGCCAACGTCCTGACTTTC. It translates to CASKRTGGQATSGANVLTF.